A selection of T cell receptor beta chains follows, all from one sample in a study of blood T cell repertoires in COVID-19. The repertoire was sequenced with immunoSEQ multiplex PCR; TCRdb's copy has only in-frame clones and lacks some. Among over 45,000 clones listed, roughly 91% were seen once. The sample comprised peripheral blood. Every receptor here comes from a man aged 45-65 years with active COVID-19. Both conserved end residues are part of each CDR3. A D gene is named only where the DNA matches it firmly. Size values are once, few and many counts, or a class for expanded clones, and some rows have none.

clone size	J gene	V gene	D gene	CDR3 protein	CDR3 DNA
.	TRBJ2-3	TRBV5-1	.	CASSLVQTTDTQYF	TGCGCCAGCAGCTTGGTCCAGACAACAGATACGCAGTATTTT
.	TRBJ2-1	TRBV7-9	TRBD2	CASSVNSGGAVSEQFF	TGTGCCAGCAGCGTCAATAGCGGGGGGGCAGTCAGTGAGCAGTTCTTC
.	TRBJ2-2	TRBV12-3/TRBV12-4	.	CASSFPGEELFF	TGTGCCAGCAGTTTTCCGGGGGAGGAGCTGTTTTTT
few	TRBJ2-2	TRBV10-1	.	CASSEMRGTGELFF	TGCGCCAGCAGTGAGATGAGGGGGACCGGGGAGCTGTTTTTT
.	TRBJ1-5	TRBV2	.	CASNVRSDQPQHF	TGTGCCAGCAACGTTAGGAGTGATCAGCCCCAGCATTTT
.	TRBJ2-1	TRBV28	TRBD2	CASSSPGLAGYEQFF	TGTGCCAGCAGTTCCCCGGGACTAGCGGGATATGAGCAGTTCTTC
.	TRBJ2-7	TRBV7-9	.	CASTYRIRSYEQYF	TGTGCCAGCACCTACAGGATCCGATCCTACGAGCAGTACTTC
.	TRBJ1-6	TRBV7-9	.	CASTLGGEINSPLHF	TGTGCCAGCACCCTCGGGGGGGAGATAAATTCACCCCTCCACTTT
.	TRBJ1-2	TRBV4-2	.	CASSQAAGEGYGYTF	TGTGCCAGCAGCCAAGCGGCAGGGGAGGGCTATGGCTACACCTTC
few	TRBJ1-5	TRBV10-3	TRBD1	CAISESGTGANQPQHF	TGTGCCATCAGTGAGTCCGGGACAGGGGCCAATCAGCCCCAGCATTTT
.	TRBJ1-5	TRBV30	.	CAWSPDIYQPQHF	TGTGCCTGGAGCCCGGACATCTATCAGCCCCAGCATTTT
.	TRBJ2-5	TRBV5-8	.	CASSPGAFAGGQETQYF	TGTGCCAGCAGCCCAGGGGCGTTTGCTGGCGGCCAAGAGACCCAGTACTTC
.	TRBJ1-1	TRBV7-9	.	CASSPIRERNTEAFF	TGTGCCAGCAGCCCAATCCGAGAGAGGAACACTGAAGCTTTCTTT
.	TRBJ2-3	TRBV19	.	CASKVTSTDTQYF	TGTGCCAGCAAAGTGACAAGCACAGATACGCAGTATTTT
.	TRBJ2-3	TRBV7-9	.	CASSPLGRTDTQYF	TGTGCCAGCAGCCCCTTGGGGCGGACAGATACGCAGTATTTT
.	TRBJ1-2	TRBV7-6	.	CASSLVGGGDYGYTF	TGTGCCAGCAGCTTAGTCGGGGGAGGCGACTATGGCTACACCTTC
.	TRBJ2-2	TRBV9	.	CASSPWGSANTGELFF	TGTGCCAGCAGCCCCTGGGGCAGCGCCAACACCGGGGAGCTGTTTTTT
few	TRBJ2-2	TRBV10-3	TRBD1	CAISEPTGQKTGELFF	TGTGCCATCAGTGAACCGACAGGGCAGAAGACCGGGGAGCTGTTTTTT
.	TRBJ1-5	TRBV6-2/TRBV6-3	.	CASSRGYSDPQHF	TGTGCCAGCAGTCGAGGGTATTCGGACCCCCAGCATTTT
.	TRBJ1-1	TRBV6-5	.	CASSEKGYGGFF	TGTGCCAGCAGCGAGAAAGGGTACGGAGGTTTCTTT
.	TRBJ2-7	TRBV5-1	TRBD1	CASSLLDRAGEQYF	TGCGCCAGCAGCCTCCTCGACAGGGCGGGCGAGCAGTACTTC
few	TRBJ2-7	TRBV3-1/TRBV3-2	.	CASSPGVGSYEQYF	TGTGCCAGCAGCCCAGGGGTGGGCTCCTACGAGCAGTACTTC
.	TRBJ2-1	TRBV7-6	TRBD2	CASSLSYAGGAYNEQFF	TGTGCCAGCAGCTTAAGTTATGCGGGAGGAGCGTACAATGAGCAGTTCTTC
few	TRBJ2-3	TRBV27	.	CASSFEGGLSTDTQYF	TGTGCCAGCAGTTTCGAGGGAGGTCTTAGCACAGATACGCAGTATTTT
.	TRBJ2-2	TRBV3-1/TRBV3-2	TRBD2	CASSHTSGRAWNTGELFF	TGTGCCAGCAGCCATACTAGCGGGAGGGCGTGGAACACCGGGGAGCTGTTTTTT
.	TRBJ2-7	TRBV29-1	.	CSVGQNYEQYF	TGCAGCGTCGGACAGAACTACGAGCAGTACTTC
.	TRBJ1-4	TRBV5-1	TRBD1	CASSLDWSSGQGEKLFF	TGCGCCAGCAGCTTGGATTGGTCGAGCGGACAGGGTGAAAAACTGTTTTTT
.	TRBJ1-1	TRBV2	TRBD1	CASIIDGTVNTEAFF	TGTGCCAGCATCATTGATGGGACAGTTAACACTGAAGCTTTCTTT
.	TRBJ2-2	TRBV5-1	TRBD2	CASSSKSASGTSMANGELFF	TGCGCCAGCAGCTCCAAATCGGCTAGCGGGACCTCGATGGCAAACGGGGAGCTGTTTTTT
.	TRBJ2-7	TRBV3-1/TRBV3-2	TRBD1	CASRRDSSYEQYF	TGTGCCAGCAGGAGGGACAGTTCCTACGAGCAGTACTTC
.	TRBJ1-1	TRBV4-2	.	CASSHFDKVVSPAFF	TGTGCCAGCAGCCACTTCGACAAGGTAGTCTCCCCAGCTTTCTTT
.	TRBJ1-1	TRBV3-1/TRBV3-2	TRBD1	CASSVDGDSGTEAFF	TGTGCCAGCAGCGTAGACGGGGACAGCGGGACTGAAGCTTTCTTT
.	TRBJ2-7	TRBV12-3/TRBV12-4	.	CASSLRGPYEQYF	TGTGCCAGCAGTTTGCGGGGCCCCTACGAGCAGTACTTC
.	TRBJ1-1	TRBV24-1	.	CATSPTTTEAFF	TGTGCCACCAGCCCTACTACCACTGAAGCTTTCTTT
.	TRBJ1-1	TRBV27	TRBD1	CASTRDREFTEAFF	TGTGCCAGCACGAGGGACAGGGAGTTCACTGAAGCTTTCTTT
.	TRBJ1-6	TRBV11-3	.	CASSSYPLQGINSPLHF	TGTGCCAGCAGCTCCTACCCCCTACAGGGAATAAATTCACCCCTCCACTTT
.	TRBJ1-2	TRBV18	TRBD1	CASSPGQGNYGYTF	TGTGCCAGCTCACCGGGACAGGGGAACTATGGCTACACCTTC
.	TRBJ1-5	TRBV18	.	CASSPAGLEGNQPQHF	TGTGCCAGCTCACCAGCAGGGCTAGAGGGCAATCAGCCCCAGCATTTT
.	TRBJ1-4	TRBV3-1/TRBV3-2	.	CASSLGQGVEKLFF	TGTGCCAGCAGCCTTGGGCAGGGTGTAGAAAAACTGTTTTTT
few	TRBJ2-2	TRBV7-6	.	CASSLGRSLLGELFF	TGTGCCAGCAGCTTAGGGAGATCATTACTCGGGGAGCTGTTTTTT
few	TRBJ1-5	TRBV28	.	CASSSGVQPQHF	TGTGCCAGCAGTTCGGGGGTTCAGCCCCAGCATTTT
.	TRBJ2-7	TRBV30	TRBD2	CAWSGTSFGEQYF	TGTGCCTGGAGTGGGACTAGCTTCGGCGAGCAGTACTTC
.	TRBJ1-1	TRBV5-4	.	CASSSYWETEAFF	TGTGCCAGCAGCTCGTACTGGGAGACTGAAGCTTTCTTT
.	TRBJ1-3	TRBV7-6	.	CASSPAGGNRRGNTIYF	TGTGCCAGCAGCCCCGCGGGCGGCAACCGGAGGGGAAACACCATATATTTT
.	TRBJ1-3	TRBV29-1	.	CSVVIQGGGNTIYF	TGCAGCGTTGTGATACAGGGTGGCGGAAACACCATATATTTT
.	TRBJ2-1	TRBV6-6	.	CASSLGQGQQFF	TGTGCCAGCAGTTTGGGCCAGGGGCAACAGTTCTTC
.	TRBJ2-6	TRBV5-1	TRBD1	CASSRSTGPGANVLTF	TGCGCCAGCAGTCGATCGACAGGGCCCGGGGCCAACGTCCTGACTTTC
once	TRBJ1-1	TRBV4-1	.	CASSQGVGGARTEAFF	TGCGCCAGCAGCCAAGGGGTAGGGGGAGCGAGGACTGAAGCTTTCTTT
.	TRBJ2-3	TRBV19	TRBD1	CASRQGQGFPDTQYF	TGTGCCAGTAGACAGGGACAGGGCTTTCCAGATACGCAGTATTTT
few	TRBJ1-5	TRBV6-5	TRBD1	CASRGTGDQPQHF	TGTGCCAGCAGGGGGACAGGGGATCAGCCCCAGCATTTT
.	TRBJ2-6	TRBV30	.	CAWSMGLGANVLTF	TGTGCCTGGAGTATGGGGCTTGGGGCCAACGTCCTGACTTTC
.	TRBJ1-3	TRBV5-4	.	CASSPRDRNTIYF	TGTGCCAGCAGCCCCAGGGATAGAAACACCATATATTTT
once	TRBJ2-1	TRBV6-5	.	CASQRRGTYNEQFF	TGTGCCAGTCAGAGGAGGGGAACCTACAATGAGCAGTTCTTC
.	TRBJ2-5	TRBV5-4	TRBD1	CASSFGQGQETQYF	TGTGCCAGCAGCTTCGGACAGGGCCAAGAGACCCAGTACTTC
.	TRBJ1-2	TRBV6-5	.	CASRPDGYTF	TGTGCCAGCAGGCCGGATGGCTACACCTTC
.	TRBJ2-7	TRBV7-2	.	CASSTSTGIGEQYF	TGTGCCAGCAGCACATCCACAGGGATTGGCGAGCAGTACTTC
.	TRBJ2-1	TRBV1	.	CTSSQRWGGPSYNEQFF	TGCACCAGCAGCCAGCGATGGGGGGGCCCCTCCTACAATGAGCAGTTCTTC